This T cell receptor (beta chain) was documented in a study of memory CD4+ T cells and cytomegalovirus serostatus. Study context: Healthy Belgian adult donors included about nine CMV-positive and 24 CMV-negative people.

In germline, CDR1 is SGHRS, CDR2 YFSETQ. The CDR3 consists of 16 residues. V was clipped by 1 base and J by 1 base, with 11 bases between them. Broader study findings: Each of approximately 73 CMV-associated TCRbeta sequences occurred in one to five individuals.

Method: immunoSEQ multiplex PCR; TCRdb's copy keeps in-frame clones and lacks some. The data contain tens of thousands of clones, less than 80% of them singletons. Comments on this clone: Its antigen is currently unknown.

Single viable CD3+CD4+CD8-CD45RO+ cells were sorted as the memory CD4+ T cells. This clonotype was obtained from an adult in good health and CMV-seropositive. The source material was memory CD4+ T cells from blood. The chain is built from TRBV5-1 and TRBJ2-2; possibly TRBD2 for D (6 bases). CDR3 protein: CASSLWGTLNTGELFF. CDR3 in DNA: TGCGCCAGCAGCTTGTGGGGGACTTTGAACACCGGGGAGCTGTTTTTT.